These T cell receptor beta chains were read from a single sample in a study of blood T cell repertoires in COVID-19. The table came from immunoSEQ multiplex PCR; TCRdb's copy has only in-frame clones and leaves some out. The sample consists of some 490,000 clones, approximately 90% of them appearing once. Sequenced sample: PBMCs or T cells enriched from blood (not recorded which). These TCRs come from a woman aged 55 to 70 who had recovered from COVID-19. Each CDR3 is given with its conserved first and last residue. Fields, in order: clone size, D gene, J gene, V gene, CDR3 protein, CDR3 DNA. The D gene is left open where the match is weak. Some rows mark clone size as missing; the rest say once, few, many or name a class of expanded clone.

size: .
D: TRBD1
J: TRBJ1-1
V: TRBV5-5
CDR3: CASSFRQGANTEAFF
DNA: TGTGCCAGCAGCTTTCGACAGGGGGCGAACACTGAAGCTTTCTTT

size: .
D: TRBD2
J: TRBJ2-3
V: TRBV7-6
CDR3: CASSLIQRGPPFTDTQYF
DNA: TGTGCCAGCAGCTTAATCCAGCGGGGGCCCCCCTTCACAGATACGCAGTATTTT

size: .
D: TRBD1
J: TRBJ2-5
V: TRBV11-2
CDR3: CASSPQGKVGAQYF
DNA: TGTGCCAGCAGCCCACAGGGGAAAGTTGGGGCCCAGTACTTC

size: .
D: .
J: TRBJ2-5
V: TRBV5-6
CDR3: CASSLAGLQETQYF
DNA: TGTGCCAGCAGCTTGGCAGGTCTACAAGAGACCCAGTACTTC

size: .
D: .
J: TRBJ1-4
V: TRBV19
CDR3: CASSSYRDGNEKLFF
DNA: TGTGCCAGTAGTTCCTACAGGGATGGTAATGAAAAACTGTTTTTT

size: once
D: TRBD1
J: TRBJ1-4
V: TRBV5-1
CDR3: CASSFAGTGNEKLFF
DNA: TGCGCCAGCAGCTTCGCCGGGACAGGGAATGAAAAACTGTTTTTT

size: .
D: .
J: TRBJ1-5
V: TRBV27
CDR3: CASWEGGIQPQHF
DNA: TGTGCCAGCTGGGAGGGTGGCATTCAGCCCCAGCATTTT

size: .
D: .
J: TRBJ1-4
V: TRBV11-2
CDR3: CASSLGGRGANEKLFF
DNA: TGTGCCAGCAGCTTAGGGGGGCGCGGAGCTAATGAAAAACTGTTTTTT

size: .
D: .
J: TRBJ1-6
V: TRBV11-3
CDR3: CASSTEVPNSPLHF
DNA: TGTGCCAGCAGCACCGAGGTACCCAATTCACCCCTCCACTTT

size: .
D: .
J: TRBJ2-2
V: TRBV3-1/TRBV3-2
CDR3: CASSPRINTGELFF
DNA: TGTGCCAGCAGCCCGCGGATTAACACCGGGGAGCTGTTTTTT

size: once
D: .
J: TRBJ1-3
V: TRBV12-3/TRBV12-4
CDR3: CAILQGSGNTIYF
DNA: TGTGCCATACTACAGGGATCGGGAAACACCATATATTTT